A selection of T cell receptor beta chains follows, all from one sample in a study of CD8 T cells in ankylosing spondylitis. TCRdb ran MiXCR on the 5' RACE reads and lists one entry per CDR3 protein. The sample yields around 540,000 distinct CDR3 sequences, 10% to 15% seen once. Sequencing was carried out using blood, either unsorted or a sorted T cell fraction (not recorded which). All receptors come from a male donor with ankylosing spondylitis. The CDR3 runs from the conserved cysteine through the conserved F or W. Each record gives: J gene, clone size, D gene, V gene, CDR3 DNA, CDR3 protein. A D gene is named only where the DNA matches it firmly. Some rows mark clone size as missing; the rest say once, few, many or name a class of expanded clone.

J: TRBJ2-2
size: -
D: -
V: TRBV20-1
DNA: TGCAGTGCCTTAGGGGCGGGCAGAGTCTACACCGGGGAGCTGTTTTTT
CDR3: CSALGAGRVYTGELFF

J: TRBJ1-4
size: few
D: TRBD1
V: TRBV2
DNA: TGTGCCAGCAGGCCCAGACAGGGGGCTAATGAAAAACTGTTTTTT
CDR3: CASRPRQGANEKLFF

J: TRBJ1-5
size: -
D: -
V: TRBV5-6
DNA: TGTGCCAGCAGCCCAGGGCTATATGGACAGCCCCAGCATTTT
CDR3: CASSPGLYGQPQHF

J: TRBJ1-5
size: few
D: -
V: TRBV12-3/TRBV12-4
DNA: TGTGCCAGCACCCCCGGGAGGGATAGCAATCAGCCCCAGCATTTT
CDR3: CASTPGRDSNQPQHF

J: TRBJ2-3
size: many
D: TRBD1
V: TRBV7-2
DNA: TGTGCCAGCAGGCAGAGGGACAGGGGTCAGGATACGCAGTATTTT
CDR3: CASRQRDRGQDTQYF

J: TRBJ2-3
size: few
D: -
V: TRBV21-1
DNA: TGTGCCAGCAGCAATACCCCAATGGGCGCGCCTAGCACAGATACGCAGTATTTT
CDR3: CASSNTPMGAPSTDTQYF

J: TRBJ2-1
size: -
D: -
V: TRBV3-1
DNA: TGTGCCAGCAGCCAAGATATTGGGTCAGGGGAGCAGTTCTTC
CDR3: CASSQDIGSGEQFF

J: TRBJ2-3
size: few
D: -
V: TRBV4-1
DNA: TGCGCCAGCAGCCCAAAGGGTGGATACACAGATACGCAGTATTTT
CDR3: CASSPKGGYTDTQYF

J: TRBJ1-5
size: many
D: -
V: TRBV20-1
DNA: TGCAGTGCTAGAGATCAAAGGGATCAGCCCCAGCATTTT
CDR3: CSARDQRDQPQHF

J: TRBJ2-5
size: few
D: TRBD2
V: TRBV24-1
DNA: TGTGCCACCAGTGCCGGCCCGGGACTAGTCGAGACCCAGTACTTC
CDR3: CATSAGPGLVETQYF

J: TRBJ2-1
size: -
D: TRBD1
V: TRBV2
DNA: TGTGCCAGCAGGGGGGTAGACAGGGGTAGGGAGCAGTTCTTC
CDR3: CASRGVDRGREQFF

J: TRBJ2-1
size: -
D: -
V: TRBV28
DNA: TGTGCCAGCAGTCCCCCGGGGGCGGGAGCCTACAATGAGCAGTTCTTC
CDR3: CASSPPGAGAYNEQFF

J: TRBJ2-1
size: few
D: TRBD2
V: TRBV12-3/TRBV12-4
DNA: TGTGCCACCATAGCGGGAGGACCCTACAATGAGCAGTTCTTC
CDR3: CATIAGGPYNEQFF

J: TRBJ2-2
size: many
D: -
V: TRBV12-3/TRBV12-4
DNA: TGTGCCAGCAGTTTGGGGCAGTACACCGGGGAGCTGTTTTTT
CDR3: CASSLGQYTGELFF

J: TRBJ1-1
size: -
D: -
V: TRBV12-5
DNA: TGTGCCTTAGAAGGCGCTTTCTTT
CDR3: CALEGAFF

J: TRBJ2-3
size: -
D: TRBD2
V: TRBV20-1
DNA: TGCAGCTACGAATCCGGGACTAGCGGGAGACGGGGCACAGATACGCAGTATTTT
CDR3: CSYESGTSGRRGTDTQYF

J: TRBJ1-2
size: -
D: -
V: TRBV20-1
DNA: TGCAGTGCTAGACTCCAGGGTGGTGGCTACACCTTC
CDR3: CSARLQGGGYTF

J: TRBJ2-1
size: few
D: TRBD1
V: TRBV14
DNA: TGTGCCAGCAGTCGTCTGAGGGACAGGGGGTTCGATGAGCAGTTCTTC
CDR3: CASSRLRDRGFDEQFF

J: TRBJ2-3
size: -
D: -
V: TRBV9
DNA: TGTGCCAGCAGCCAAACACAGAACTCGCAGTATTTT
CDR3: CASSQTQNSQYF

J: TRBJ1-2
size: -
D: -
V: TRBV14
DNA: TGTGCCAGCAGCCAAGTGGGGCCGGCTAACTATGGCTACACCTTC
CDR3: CASSQVGPANYGYTF

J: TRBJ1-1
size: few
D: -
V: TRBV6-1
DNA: TGTGCCAGCAGCTCTGCGGGGGGTGAAGCTTTCTTT
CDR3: CASSSAGGEAFF

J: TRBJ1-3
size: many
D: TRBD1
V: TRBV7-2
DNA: TGTGCCAGCAGCGCCGACAGGGCTGGAAACACCATATATTTT
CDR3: CASSADRAGNTIYF

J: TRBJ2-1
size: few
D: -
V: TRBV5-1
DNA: TGCGCCAGCAGCTTTAGGACGGACGACAATGAGCAGTTCTTC
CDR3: CASSFRTDDNEQFF

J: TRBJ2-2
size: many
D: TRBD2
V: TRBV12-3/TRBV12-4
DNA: TGTGCCAGCAGTTTTCTAGCGGGAGCGAGTAACGGGGAGCTGTTTTTT
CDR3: CASSFLAGASNGELFF

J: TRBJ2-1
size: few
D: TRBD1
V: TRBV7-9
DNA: TGTGCCAGCAGTCAAATAGGGGGCCGCCAAGGTCGGCAGTTCTTC
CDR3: CASSQIGGRQGRQFF

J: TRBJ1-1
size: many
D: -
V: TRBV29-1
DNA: TGCAGCGTTGAGAAGGGGCGGAACACTGAAGCTTTCTTT
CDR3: CSVEKGRNTEAFF

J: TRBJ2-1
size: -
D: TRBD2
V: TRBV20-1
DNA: TGCAGTGCTAGTAGGCTAGCGGGAGTGATTGAGCAGTTCTTC
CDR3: CSASRLAGVIEQFF

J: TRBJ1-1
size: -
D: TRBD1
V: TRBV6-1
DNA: TGTGCCAGCCGGACAGGGGGCTGGGCTGAAGCTTTCTTT
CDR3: CASRTGGWAEAFF

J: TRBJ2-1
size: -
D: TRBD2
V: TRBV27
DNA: TGTGCCAGCGTTCCCGGGACTAGCGGGATAAATGAGCAGTTCTTC
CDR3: CASVPGTSGINEQFF

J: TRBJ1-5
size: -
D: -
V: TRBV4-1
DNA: TGCGCCAGCAGCCCCCAAAAGGGTGGAGGTGGCAATCAGCCCCAGCATTTT
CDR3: CASSPQKGGGGNQPQHF

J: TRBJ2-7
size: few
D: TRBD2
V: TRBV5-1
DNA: TGCGCCAGCAAGGCGAGCGGGAGCCATGGCGAGCAGTACTTC
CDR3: CASKASGSHGEQYF

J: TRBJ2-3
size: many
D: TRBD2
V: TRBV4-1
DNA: TGCGCCAGCAGCCAAGGTAGACTAGCGGGAGTTGCAGATACGCAGTATTTT
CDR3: CASSQGRLAGVADTQYF

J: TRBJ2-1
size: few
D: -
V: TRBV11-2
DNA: TGTGCCAGCAGCTTAGTTTTTAGGTCCAATGAGCAGTTCTTC
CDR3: CASSLVFRSNEQFF

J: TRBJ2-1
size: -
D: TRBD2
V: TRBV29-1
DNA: TGCAGCGTTGCCGGGGCGGTCGGGAGGGGGAATGAGCAGTTCTTC
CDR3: CSVAGAVGRGNEQFF

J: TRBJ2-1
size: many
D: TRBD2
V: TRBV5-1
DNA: TGCGCCAGCAGCTTCTCATTATACAGCGGGGGCCGGGATGAGCAGTTCTTC
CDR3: CASSFSLYSGGRDEQFF

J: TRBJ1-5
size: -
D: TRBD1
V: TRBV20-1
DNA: TGCAGTGCTAGTGGGAGGGGGCAACAGCCCCAGCATTTT
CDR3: CSASGRGQQPQHF

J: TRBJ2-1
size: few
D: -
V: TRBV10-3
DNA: TGTGCCATTAGTACCCGCCCTGGACAAGGCAACCCTGACTCCTACAATGAGCAGTTCTTC
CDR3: CAISTRPGQGNPDSYNEQFF